The TCR beta chain under discussion was sequenced for a study of regulatory T cells in long-lasting Graves disease. The germline gives CDR1 SGDLS, CDR2 YYNGEE. The V end was cut by 4 bases, the J end by 0 bases, with 11 bases between. The CDR3 is 15 residues long. Libraries of TCR beta came from iRepertoire HTBI primers plus Arm-PCR of CDR3 regions. TCRdb passed the multiplex PCR reads through MiXCR, listing each CDR3 protein once. The sample has over 450,000 distinct CDR3 sequences; roughly 21% are singletons. Time point given: persistent/refractory GD, antithyroid drugs over 5 years with positive TRAb. PBMCs were the source of the RNA used for TCR sequencing. Graves' disease diagnosis followed American Thyroid Association guidelines. A word on this clonotype: Its antigen is unidentified.

General study points: TRBV28 was favored in persistent disease, as were TRBJ1-2 and TRBJ2-5.

The V gene is TRBV9, the J gene TRBJ1-3, with TRBD1 as a possible D gene (5 bases). This clonotype was sampled from a female donor with Graves disease. The sequencing here drew on peripheral blood mononuclear cells (PBMCs), taken when the disease was refractory, from a patient treated with antithyroid drugs. CDR3 sequence (DNA): TGTGCCAGCAGCATCGACAGCCACTCTGGAAACACCATATATTTT. It translates to CASSIDSHSGNTIYF.